This T cell receptor (beta chain) was profiled in a study of OX40 agonist ivuxolimab in advanced cancers. For context, the study as a whole: Ivuxolimab, which targeted the costimulatory receptor OX40 (CD134), was an agonistic, fully human IgG2 monoclonal antibody. Intravenous ivuxolimab was administered to patients every 2 weeks at six dose levels: 0.01, 0.1, 0.3, 1.5, 3 and 10 mg/kg. Among the roughly 50 dose-escalation patients, some 20 had hepatocellular carcinoma, roughly 15 melanoma, 9 renal cell carcinoma and 9 head and neck cancer. In the dose-escalation cohort, 70% to 90% of patients were male, and the mean age was around 65 years with a range of about 23 to 79. Prior anti-PD-1, anti-PD-L1 or anti-CTLA-4 therapy was permitted, and approximately 39% of dose-escalation patients had received checkpoint inhibitors. Partial responses occurred in three dose-escalation patients, of whom one had hepatocellular carcinoma and two had cutaneous melanoma. The point of sequencing TCRbeta in the periphery was to test whether ivuxolimab changed TCR sequence diversity and drove clonal T-cell expansion. The paper describes the monotherapy dose-escalation part (N = 52 patients) of the phase I trial of ivuxolimab. Broad study findings and their caveats: The antigen specificity of the clonally expanded peripheral T cells was not determined. In the 0.1-3.0 mg/kg groups, partial responders had among the lowest normalized peripheral clonal expansion, particularly in CD8+ T cells. Clonal expansion of both CD4+ and CD8+ blood T cells was observed from baseline to week 6 at doses 0.1 to 3.0 mg/kg. After ivuxolimab, CD8+ T cells had more expanded clones than CD4+ T cells on average. Low levels of normalized T-cell clonal expansion were also seen in some patients who did not respond.

The trial excluded patients who had a history of autoimmune disease or were on systemic immunosuppression. Peripheral blood for TCR sequencing was collected from all dose cohorts at baseline, on cycle 4 day 1, and on cycle 7 day 1. The samples were taken from a phase I, first-in-human, multicenter, open-label dose-escalation trial of ivuxolimab. Adults with locally advanced or metastatic head and neck squamous cell, hepatocellular, melanoma or renal cell carcinoma were enrolled in the trial. CD4+ and CD8+ T cells were sorted separately from peripheral blood before TCR sequencing. Of note for this clone: The target of this receptor is not known. One base away there is no much larger clone; base qualities are not given.

Genomic DNA was extracted from sorted cells for sequencing of the TCRbeta CDR3 region. The immunoSEQ Assay was used for sequencing of TCRbeta CDR3 regions. The table was pulled from immuneACCESS by TCRdb, which kept in-frame rearrangements only. Such tables lose some clones; where checked, under half of the loss comes from unresolved V genes, and the rest has no known cause. This sample holds about 100,000 clones; 70% to 90% were observed only once. The biggest ten clones account for about 0.15% of the sample. CDR1 and CDR2 are drawn from the germline V gene (reference sequence): LNHDA, SQIVND. From the cysteine up to the phenylalanine, the CDR3 has a length of 14 residues. Kept here is only the CDR3 DNA, which spans 42 bases and is read in frame from base 1. The V end gives up 6 bases and the J end 1 base, leaving 3 bases in the junction not matched to a gene.

This clonotype originated in an adult with an advanced solid tumor such as melanoma, head and neck, liver or kidney cancer. Sequences were derived from CD4+ or CD8+ T cells sorted from blood, sampled in a trial of the OX40 agonist ivuxolimab. The sequence joins TRBV19 to TRBJ2-3, and 8 bases in between align with TRBD2. The nucleotide sequence reads TGTGCCAGTAGCGGGAGGGCTGGCACAGATACGCAGTATTTT. It encodes CASSGRAGTDTQYF. Beyond the CDR3, the reference TRBV19 and TRBJ2-3 genes provide the residues; the full variable domain reads: DGGITQSPKYLFRKEGQNVTLSCEQNLNHDAMYWYRQDPGQGLRLIYYSQIVNDFQKGDIAEGYSVSREKKESFPLTVTSAQKNPTAFYLCASSGRAGTDTQYFGPGTRLTVL.